A selection of T cell receptor beta chains follows, all from one sample in a study of monozygotic twins with cystic fibrosis. Some clones are missing from TCRdb's copy, which holds only in-frame ones; the method was immunoSEQ multiplex PCR. The table has 20,000 to 30,000 clones, around 96% seen once; the top ten hold 2.5% to 3%. Sequenced input: blood. The source is a girl aged 2 to 9 with cystic fibrosis. The CDR3 runs from the conserved cysteine through the conserved F or W. Each record gives: V gene, J gene, clone size, D gene, CDR3 DNA, CDR3 protein. D genes are given only for firm matches. Expanded clones are given a class, and other clones once, few, many or no size at all.

v_call: TRBV28; j_call: TRBJ2-7; clone_size: -; d_call: TRBD1; cdr3_nt: TGTGCCAGCAGTTCCAGAGGGGGCGGCTACGTTGAGTACTTC; cdr3_aa: CASSSRGGGYVEYF
v_call: TRBV7-8; j_call: TRBJ2-2; clone_size: -; d_call: -; cdr3_nt: TGTGCCAGCAGCTTAGGGCGGACCGGGGAGCTGTTTTTT; cdr3_aa: CASSLGRTGELFF
v_call: TRBV10-2; j_call: TRBJ2-1; clone_size: -; d_call: TRBD2; cdr3_nt: TGCGCCGGTCCGGGACTAGCGTCCAATGAGCAGTTCTTC; cdr3_aa: CAGPGLASNEQFF
v_call: TRBV6-4; j_call: TRBJ2-3; clone_size: -; d_call: -; cdr3_nt: TGTGCCAGCAGTGCGGGAGGCACAGATACGCAGTATTTT; cdr3_aa: CASSAGGTDTQYF
v_call: TRBV14; j_call: TRBJ2-7; clone_size: few; d_call: -; cdr3_nt: TGTGCCAGCAGCCAAGTTGCAGGGTCCGAGCAGTACTTC; cdr3_aa: CASSQVAGSEQYF
v_call: TRBV6-5; j_call: TRBJ2-7; clone_size: -; d_call: TRBD2; cdr3_nt: TGTGCCAGCAGTTACAGACGGGAGGGCTTTTTCTACGAGCAGTACTTC; cdr3_aa: CASSYRREGFFYEQYF
v_call: TRBV9; j_call: TRBJ2-5; clone_size: -; d_call: -; cdr3_nt: TGTGCCAGCAGCCTCAGGGGGGAAGAGACCCAGTACTTC; cdr3_aa: CASSLRGEETQYF
v_call: TRBV5-8; j_call: TRBJ2-7; clone_size: -; d_call: TRBD1; cdr3_nt: TGTGCCAGCAGCCTCCGACAGGGCTCCTACGAGCAGTACTTC; cdr3_aa: CASSLRQGSYEQYF
v_call: TRBV14; j_call: TRBJ1-1; clone_size: -; d_call: TRBD1; cdr3_nt: TGTGCCAGCAGCCAACTCCAGGGGGCCTTCGACACTGAAGCTTTCTTT; cdr3_aa: CASSQLQGAFDTEAFF
v_call: TRBV15; j_call: TRBJ2-3; clone_size: -; d_call: -; cdr3_nt: TGTGCCACCAGCAGTGACGGGACATGGACAGATACGCAGTATTTT; cdr3_aa: CATSSDGTWTDTQYF
v_call: TRBV7-9; j_call: TRBJ1-4; clone_size: -; d_call: TRBD1; cdr3_nt: TGTGCCAGCAGCGAAGGACAGGGCCCTAATGAAAAACTGTTTTTT; cdr3_aa: CASSEGQGPNEKLFF
v_call: TRBV18; j_call: TRBJ1-1; clone_size: -; d_call: -; cdr3_nt: TGTGCCAGCTCTCCTTCTAACAGGGCCATGAACACTGAAGCTTTCTTT; cdr3_aa: CASSPSNRAMNTEAFF
v_call: TRBV6-6; j_call: TRBJ1-2; clone_size: -; d_call: -; cdr3_nt: TGTGCCAGCAGTCAGAGCGCTCAGGGAACTGGCTACACCTTC; cdr3_aa: CASSQSAQGTGYTF
v_call: TRBV5-1; j_call: TRBJ1-2; clone_size: -; d_call: -; cdr3_nt: TGCGCCAGCAGCTCCTACGGGACATCTGATGGCTACACCTTC; cdr3_aa: CASSSYGTSDGYTF
v_call: TRBV20-1; j_call: TRBJ2-1; clone_size: -; d_call: -; cdr3_nt: TGCAGTGTTCAATTAGGGGGGCCGCAGTTCTTC; cdr3_aa: CSVQLGGPQFF
v_call: TRBV15; j_call: TRBJ1-1; clone_size: -; d_call: -; cdr3_nt: TGTGCCACCAGAGGCGGCACCCCGGGGACTGAAGCTTTCTTT; cdr3_aa: CATRGGTPGTEAFF
v_call: TRBV7-9; j_call: TRBJ2-1; clone_size: once; d_call: TRBD1; cdr3_nt: TGTGCCAGCAGCGGTCGACAGGGGGCAAGCAATGAGCAGTTCTTC; cdr3_aa: CASSGRQGASNEQFF
v_call: TRBV7-9; j_call: TRBJ1-5; clone_size: -; d_call: TRBD1; cdr3_nt: TGTGCCAGCAGCGGGGACAGGCAGGGCAATCAGCCCCAGCATTTT; cdr3_aa: CASSGDRQGNQPQHF
v_call: TRBV10-3; j_call: TRBJ2-7; clone_size: -; d_call: TRBD2; cdr3_nt: TGTGCCATCACTCCGGGACTAGCGGGAGGAGGCGTCGACTTC; cdr3_aa: CAITPGLAGGGVDF
v_call: TRBV5-4; j_call: TRBJ2-5; clone_size: -; d_call: -; cdr3_nt: TGTGCCAGCAGCCAAGTACAGGGAGGAGAGACCCAGTACTTC; cdr3_aa: CASSQVQGGETQYF
v_call: TRBV5-1; j_call: TRBJ2-7; clone_size: -; d_call: TRBD1; cdr3_nt: TGCGCCAGCAGCTTGGCCCCCCTGGGACAGAGTTACGAGCAGTACTTC; cdr3_aa: CASSLAPLGQSYEQYF
v_call: TRBV4-1; j_call: TRBJ2-1; clone_size: -; d_call: -; cdr3_nt: TGCGCCAGCAGCCAAGTGCGGGTTAGCTCCTACAATGAGCAGTTCTTC; cdr3_aa: CASSQVRVSSYNEQFF
v_call: TRBV7-6; j_call: TRBJ2-3; clone_size: -; d_call: TRBD2; cdr3_nt: TGTGCCAGCAGCTTTTCGGGAGGGAGCACAGATACGCAGTATTTT; cdr3_aa: CASSFSGGSTDTQYF
v_call: TRBV4-2; j_call: TRBJ2-7; clone_size: -; d_call: TRBD2; cdr3_nt: TGTGCCAGCAGCCAAGAAAGGACTAGCTCCTACGAGCAGTACTTC; cdr3_aa: CASSQERTSSYEQYF
v_call: TRBV19; j_call: TRBJ2-3; clone_size: -; d_call: TRBD2; cdr3_nt: TGTGCCAGTAGTATTAGTGGGAGGGCCGGCACAGATACGCAGTATTTT; cdr3_aa: CASSISGRAGTDTQYF
v_call: TRBV18; j_call: TRBJ1-2; clone_size: -; d_call: TRBD1; cdr3_nt: TGTGCCAGCTCACCCTTCACGGGACAGGGTAACTATGGCTACACCTTC; cdr3_aa: CASSPFTGQGNYGYTF
v_call: TRBV4-3; j_call: TRBJ2-1; clone_size: -; d_call: -; cdr3_nt: TGCGCCAGCAGCCAAGATCCCAGGGGGGACAATGAGCAGTTCTTC; cdr3_aa: CASSQDPRGDNEQFF
v_call: TRBV19; j_call: TRBJ1-2; clone_size: -; d_call: -; cdr3_nt: TGTGCCAGTAGTATGCGGGCAGGGAGAGCCGGCTACACCTTC; cdr3_aa: CASSMRAGRAGYTF
v_call: TRBV25-1; j_call: TRBJ2-7; clone_size: -; d_call: -; cdr3_nt: TGTGCCAGCAGTGGGGTGGTCGGGCGGCCGTCCAACGAGCAGTACTTC; cdr3_aa: CASSGVVGRPSNEQYF
v_call: TRBV18; j_call: TRBJ2-7; clone_size: -; d_call: TRBD1; cdr3_nt: TGTGCCAGCTCACCCCTCGGTGTGGGACAGGGCAAATACGAGCAGTACTTC; cdr3_aa: CASSPLGVGQGKYEQYF
v_call: TRBV28; j_call: TRBJ2-1; clone_size: -; d_call: TRBD2; cdr3_nt: TGTGCCAGCAGTCCCAGGGGACTAGCGGAGTACAATGAGCAGTTCTTC; cdr3_aa: CASSPRGLAEYNEQFF
v_call: TRBV27; j_call: TRBJ1-1; clone_size: -; d_call: -; cdr3_nt: TGTGCCAGCAGTTTCCCTGCAGGCGTCTCTGAAGCTTTCTTT; cdr3_aa: CASSFPAGVSEAFF
v_call: TRBV5-1; j_call: TRBJ2-7; clone_size: -; d_call: TRBD1; cdr3_nt: TGCGCCAGCAGCTTGGATCCGGGACAGGGGTTCTACGAGCAGTACTTC; cdr3_aa: CASSLDPGQGFYEQYF
v_call: TRBV7-9; j_call: TRBJ2-5; clone_size: once; d_call: -; cdr3_nt: TGTGCCAGCAGCACCACGGGACGGCAAGAGACCCAGTACTTC; cdr3_aa: CASSTTGRQETQYF
v_call: TRBV27; j_call: TRBJ2-7; clone_size: -; d_call: -; cdr3_nt: TGTGCCAGCAGTTCAAACGGTGCCTACGAGCAGTACTTC; cdr3_aa: CASSSNGAYEQYF
v_call: TRBV6-7; j_call: TRBJ1-5; clone_size: -; d_call: TRBD1; cdr3_nt: TGTGCCAGCAGTTTCCGAGACAGGGTTCGCCGGCCCCAGCATTTT; cdr3_aa: CASSFRDRVRRPQHF
v_call: TRBV7-2; j_call: TRBJ2-7; clone_size: -; d_call: TRBD2; cdr3_nt: TGTGCCAGCAGCTTGATCCGCGGGACTAGCGGGAGGGAGCAGTACTTC; cdr3_aa: CASSLIRGTSGREQYF
v_call: TRBV27; j_call: TRBJ2-3; clone_size: -; d_call: -; cdr3_nt: TGTGCCAGCAGTTTCGGGATTTCCACAGATACGCAGTATTTT; cdr3_aa: CASSFGISTDTQYF
v_call: TRBV28; j_call: TRBJ1-1; clone_size: -; d_call: -; cdr3_nt: TGTGCCAGCAGTTTGCGGGTTTTATCAGAAGGAGCTTTCTTT; cdr3_aa: CASSLRVLSEGAFF
v_call: TRBV29-1; j_call: TRBJ2-5; clone_size: -; d_call: TRBD1; cdr3_nt: TGCAGCGTTGTCTGGACAGGACCTCAGGAGACCCAGTACTTC; cdr3_aa: CSVVWTGPQETQYF
v_call: TRBV12-5; j_call: TRBJ2-1; clone_size: -; d_call: TRBD1; cdr3_nt: TGTGCTAGTGGTTTCCCAGGGACAGACCGATACAATGAGCAGTTCTTC; cdr3_aa: CASGFPGTDRYNEQFF
v_call: TRBV5-1; j_call: TRBJ2-3; clone_size: -; d_call: -; cdr3_nt: TGCGCCAGCAGCGCACGCAGACAGGTCGCAGATACGCAGTATTTT; cdr3_aa: CASSARRQVADTQYF
v_call: TRBV2; j_call: TRBJ2-7; clone_size: -; d_call: TRBD1; cdr3_nt: TGTGCCAGCAGTGAATTATTCCCGGGACAGAGCTCCTACGAGCAGTACTTC; cdr3_aa: CASSELFPGQSSYEQYF
v_call: TRBV30; j_call: TRBJ2-7; clone_size: -; d_call: -; cdr3_nt: TGTGCCTGGAGTGTCGCGGCGCCCCAATACGAGCAGTACTTC; cdr3_aa: CAWSVAAPQYEQYF
v_call: TRBV7-9; j_call: TRBJ1-4; clone_size: once; d_call: TRBD1; cdr3_nt: TGTGCCAGCAGCCGGACAGGGGGCAGTCGGGAAAAACTGTTTTTT; cdr3_aa: CASSRTGGSREKLFF
v_call: TRBV7-2; j_call: TRBJ1-1; clone_size: once; d_call: -; cdr3_nt: TGTGCCAGCAGCTCCGACAGGAACACTGAAGCTTTCTTT; cdr3_aa: CASSSDRNTEAFF
v_call: TRBV25-1; j_call: TRBJ2-7; clone_size: once; d_call: -; cdr3_nt: TGTGCCAGCAGTGATTCGGGGGAGCAGTACTTC; cdr3_aa: CASSDSGEQYF
v_call: TRBV4-1; j_call: TRBJ2-3; clone_size: -; d_call: -; cdr3_nt: TGCGCCAGCAGCACCGTGGGCACAGATACGCAGTATTTT; cdr3_aa: CASSTVGTDTQYF
v_call: TRBV2; j_call: TRBJ1-1; clone_size: -; d_call: -; cdr3_nt: TGTGCCAGCAGTCCCGTGGGGTGGACTGAAGCTTTCTTT; cdr3_aa: CASSPVGWTEAFF
v_call: TRBV11-3; j_call: TRBJ2-5; clone_size: -; d_call: -; cdr3_nt: TGTGCCAGCAGCTTAGGTATCGGTGTCTTCAAGAAGACCCAGTACTTC; cdr3_aa: CASSLGIGVFKKTQYF
v_call: TRBV6-5; j_call: TRBJ2-2; clone_size: once; d_call: TRBD2; cdr3_nt: TGTGCCAGCAGTTCCCCCGGGAGGGTTACCGGGGAGCTGTTTTTT; cdr3_aa: CASSSPGRVTGELFF
v_call: TRBV19; j_call: TRBJ1-3; clone_size: -; d_call: TRBD1; cdr3_nt: TGTGCCAGTAGTATAGGAAGGACAGGGAAGATGGGAAACACCATATATTTT; cdr3_aa: CASSIGRTGKMGNTIYF
v_call: TRBV4-2; j_call: TRBJ2-2; clone_size: -; d_call: -; cdr3_nt: TGTGCCAGCAGCCAAGAACAGGGAACCGGGGAGCTGTTTTTT; cdr3_aa: CASSQEQGTGELFF
v_call: TRBV2; j_call: TRBJ1-1; clone_size: -; d_call: -; cdr3_nt: TGTGCCAGCAGTCTTTCCGACGCTTTCTTT; cdr3_aa: CASSLSDAFF
v_call: TRBV10-3; j_call: TRBJ2-3; clone_size: -; d_call: -; cdr3_nt: TGTGCCATCAGTCGGGACTTAAGGGGTGATACGCAGTATTTT; cdr3_aa: CAISRDLRGDTQYF
v_call: TRBV4-1; j_call: TRBJ2-7; clone_size: -; d_call: TRBD1; cdr3_nt: TGCGCCAGCAGCCAAAAGGGGGCGGTCTACGAGCAGTACTTC; cdr3_aa: CASSQKGAVYEQYF
v_call: TRBV5-4; j_call: TRBJ2-7; clone_size: -; d_call: TRBD2; cdr3_nt: TGTGCCAGCAGCTTGGGGGGAGGGCTAGCGGCAGACAGTTACTTC; cdr3_aa: CASSLGGGLAADSYF